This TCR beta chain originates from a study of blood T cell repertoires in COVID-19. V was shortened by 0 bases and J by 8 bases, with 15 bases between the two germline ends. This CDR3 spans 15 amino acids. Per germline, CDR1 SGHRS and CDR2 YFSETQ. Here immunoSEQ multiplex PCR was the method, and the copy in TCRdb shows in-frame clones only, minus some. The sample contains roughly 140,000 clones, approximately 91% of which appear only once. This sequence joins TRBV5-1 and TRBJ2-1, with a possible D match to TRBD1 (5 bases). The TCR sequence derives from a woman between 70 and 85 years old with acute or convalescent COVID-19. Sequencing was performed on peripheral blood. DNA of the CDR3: TGCGCCAGCAGCTTGGGACCCGCAGGGAACTATGAGCAGTTCTTC. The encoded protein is CASSLGPAGNYEQFF.